The rows below give T cell receptor beta chains drawn from one sample of a study of lymphopenia after photon versus proton radiotherapy. Produced via immunoSEQ multiplex PCR; TCRdb's table is partial and in-frame only. The sample holds tens of thousands of clones, more than 70% seen once. Sample: peripheral blood, taken from a patient treated with proton-based radiotherapy. The receptor source for this set is a woman aged 70 to 79 with pancreatic cancer. Some clones in this sample may be carry-over from other donors' samples. Each CDR3 is given with its conserved first and last residue. The order of the fields is CDR3 length, V gene, clone size, CDR3 protein. Clone size is not always given. Where it is, it says once, few, many or a class for expanded clones.

13,TRBV30,NA,CAWGQSTNEKLFF
14,TRBV27,NA,CASSLFGQITEAFF
17,TRBV9,NA,CASSVGSSGGSTDTQYF
12,TRBV19,NA,CASTNPGDGYTF
15,TRBV9,NA,CASSVRSSGSEEQYF
13,TRBV28,NA,CASSLVAVREQYF
17,TRBV27,NA,CASSLIGAPPSTDTQYF
18,TRBV5-4,NA,CASSSGQGTPSSGNTIYF
13,TRBV6-1,few,CASSEQIRNEQFF
14,TRBV11-2,once,CASSLGDSLYEQYF
14,TRBV29-1,NA,CSVGGDRDQETQYF
12,TRBV7-2,NA,CASSSNSYEQYF
18,TRBV15,NA,CATSRDRTSGVVYNEQFF
14,TRBV5-3,NA,CASSLQLMNTEAFF
13,TRBV28,NA,CASSLLTYKTSDF
15,TRBV4-1,NA,CASSQGTGAGYEQYF
14,TRBV2,few,CASSERTGMNTIYF
13,TRBV28,NA,CASSLLQTGELFF
11,TRBV30,NA,CAWSVTGAPFF
14,TRBV30,NA,CAWSVGLDADTQYF
13,TRBV28,NA,CASSIWVGETQYF
19,TRBV18,NA,CASSGRTSGHGLYTDTQYF
13,TRBV11-2,NA,CASSRTLNTEAFF
19,TRBV12-2,NA,CASRLKLNGRGLRWDTIYF
14,TRBV5-1,NA,CASSTTGTADTQYF
16,TRBV5-6,NA,CASSLEGQGARETQYF
18,TRBV10-3,NA,CAISDPLGGGGGANVLTF
17,TRBV28,NA,CASSLFRGSRMNTEAFF
14,TRBV28,NA,CASRPPGDTGELFF
12,TRBV18,NA,CASRVLVDEQFF
14,TRBV30,NA,CAWSVQGSGEKLFF
12,TRBV28,NA,CASNLQGQPQHF
17,TRBV7-2,NA,CASSLAGGGYSNQPQHF
14,TRBV7-2,NA,CASSLAGGPETQYF
15,TRBV10-2,NA,CASSEQGGGYNEQFF
14,TRBV5-4,NA,CASHGLAGEYEQFF
14,TRBV5-1,NA,CASSLGTYTDTQYF
14,TRBV18,NA,CASSPPVENEKLFF
13,TRBV4-2,NA,CASSPHAWDWQFF
14,TRBV7-2,NA,CASSLADLGQPQHF
14,TRBV6-5,NA,CASSDKGAGSPLHF
13,TRBV18,NA,CASSATSTNEQFF
13,TRBV2,once,CASSPRRGYEQYF
14,TRBV6-4,NA,CASSAGPAANEQFF
14,TRBV7-6,NA,CASSTPGLHNEQFF
15,TRBV2,NA,CASSEAAGGVNTIYF
13,TRBV5-1,NA,CASRTSGTGEQYF
13,TRBV7-2,NA,CASSLESNQPQHF
12,TRBV6-5,NA,CATGRDTDTQYF